This is a list of T cell receptor beta chains from one sample in a study of blood T cell repertoires in COVID-19. Data came from immunoSEQ multiplex PCR; TCRdb stores just in-frame clones and leaves some out. Of roughly 220,000 clones in the sample, under 90% are singletons; the top ten hold just under 20%. Sequenced input: peripheral blood. These receptors all come from a man aged 30-40 years with active or convalescent COVID-19. The CDR3 runs from the conserved cysteine through the conserved F or W. The order of the fields is J gene, D gene, clone size, V gene, CDR3 protein, CDR3 DNA. A D gene is named only where the DNA matches it firmly. Clone size is given for some rows only: seen once, a few or many times, or a class if the clone is expanded.

TRBJ1-5 | NA | NA | TRBV5-1 | CASSLNTGPNQPQHF | TGCGCCAGCAGCTTGAATACAGGGCCGAATCAGCCCCAGCATTTT
TRBJ2-3 | TRBD2 | NA | TRBV7-6 | CASRPSGGTDTQYF | TGTGCCAGCAGACCCAGCGGGGGAACAGATACGCAGTATTTT
TRBJ2-7 | NA | NA | TRBV18 | CATALLHRDEQYF | TGTGCCACAGCCCTCCTCCACCGGGACGAGCAGTACTTC
TRBJ2-7 | TRBD2 | NA | TRBV5-6 | CASSPRTSGGILSYEQYF | TGTGCCAGCAGCCCGAGGACTAGCGGGGGAATTCTCTCCTACGAGCAGTACTTC
TRBJ2-5 | NA | NA | TRBV28 | CASSPGVGGETQYF | TGTGCCAGCAGCCCCGGGGTGGGCGGGGAGACCCAGTACTTC
TRBJ1-5 | NA | NA | TRBV19 | CASSMPDSVYSNQPQHF | TGTGCCAGTAGTATGCCGGACAGCGTTTATAGCAATCAGCCCCAGCATTTT
TRBJ2-1 | TRBD2 | few | TRBV9 | CASSVDASGRKSLTEQFF | TGTGCCAGCAGCGTAGACGCTAGCGGGAGAAAAAGCTTAACGGAGCAGTTCTTC
TRBJ2-7 | NA | NA | TRBV6-2/TRBV6-3 | CASSYSSQWASEQYF | TGTGCCAGCAGTTACTCGAGCCAGTGGGCCTCCGAGCAGTACTTC
TRBJ2-1 | TRBD2 | NA | TRBV6-1 | CASSELAGGHEQFF | TGTGCCAGCAGTGAACTAGCGGGAGGACATGAGCAGTTCTTC
TRBJ2-7 | NA | once | TRBV11-3 | CASSRGGAMDEQYF | TGTGCCAGCAGCCGCGGGGGCGCCATGGACGAGCAGTACTTC
TRBJ1-6 | NA | NA | TRBV11-2 | CASSLHQGEVHF | TGTGCCAGCAGTCTCCATCAGGGTGAGGTCCACTTT
TRBJ1-6 | NA | NA | TRBV6-5 | CASRSGLGSPLHF | TGTGCCAGCAGATCGGGTTTAGGTTCACCCCTCCACTTT